This entry lists 26 T cell receptor beta chains sequenced from one sample in a study of T cell changes during pregnancy in multiple sclerosis. The assay was immunoSEQ multiplex PCR, and TCRdb's table has in-frame clones only and misses some. The sample includes tens of thousands of clones, 80% to 95% of them seen just once. This specimen was CD4+ T cells from peripheral blood mononuclear cells, taken after pregnancy. The source is a female donor in good health, enrolled as a control in a pregnancy study.

The CDR3 spells CAWSVRGGRANNEQFF. CDR3 DNA: TGTGCCTGGAGTGTACGGGGCGGGAGGGCCAACAATGAGCAGTTCTTC. The chain recombines TRBV30 with TRBJ2-1; 9 positions match TRBD2. CDR1 is GTSNPN, CDR2 SVGIG, per germline (reference sequence). J gave up 5 bases and V 0 bases, and 8 bases lay outside the gene matches. The CDR3 is made up of 16 amino acids.

The CDR3 reads CASSNTGVGQPQHF. CDR3 in DNA: TGTGCCAGCAGTAATACAGGGGTGGGGCAGCCCCAGCATTTT. V is TRBV28 and J is TRBJ1-5; 7 nucleotides align to TRBD1. The J segment lost 7 bases and the V segment lost 5 bases, leaving 8 bases of the junction unmatched. The CDR3 consists of 14 residues. CDR1 and CDR2 (germline): MDHEN, SYDVKM.

The chain employs TRBV19 and TRBJ2-7, with 10 bases aligning to TRBD1. CDR3 length: 15 residues. Germline trimming cut 2 bases from V and 2 bases from J; bases unmatched to any gene: 3. Germline loops: CDR1 LNHDA, CDR2 SQIVND (reference sequence). The CDR3 spells CASSITTGGPYEQYF. DNA of the CDR3: TGTGCCAGTAGTATAACGACAGGGGGCCCCTACGAGCAGTACTTC. Filled out from reference TRBV19 and TRBJ2-7, the complete variable domain reads DGGITQSPKYLFRKEGQNVTLSCEQNLNHDAMYWYRQDPGQGLRLIYYSQIVNDFQKGDIAEGYSVSREKKESFPLTVTSAQKNPTAFYLCASSITTGGPYEQYFGPGTRLTVT.

V gene TRBV18 combines with J gene TRBJ2-1; 11 nucleotides match TRBD2. The CDR3 is 17 residues long. Germline V gene data show CDR1 as KGHSH and CDR2 as LQKENI. J was trimmed by 10 bases and V by 0 bases; bases with no gene match: 11. The DNA for the CDR3 is TGTGCCAGCTCACCACCTTTGACTAGCGGGATCCGAGGGGAGCAGTTCTTC. It is translated as CASSPPLTSGIRGEQFF.

The rearrangement links TRBV27 to TRBJ2-4; 8 bases are shared with TRBD1. Losses at the gene ends were 5 bases for V and 3 bases for J; bases not matched to a gene: 6. Germline V gene data show CDR1 as MNHEY and CDR2 as SMNVEV (reference sequence). The CDR3 spans 15 residues. CDR3 DNA: TGTGCCAGCAGTCCGGACGACAGGGGCAAAAACATTCAGTACTTC. Residues: CASSPDDRGKNIQYF.

The chain uses TRBV10-3 and TRBJ1-1; D remains ambiguous. Germline V gene lookup returns CDR1 ENHRY and CDR2 SYGVKD. V was trimmed by 4 bases and J by 8 bases, leaving 11 bases between them. CDR3 length equals 12 residues. CDR3 sequence reads: CAISVGGGEAFF. The CDR3, as DNA: TGTGCCATCAGTGTAGGCGGCGGGGAAGCTTTCTTT.

The chain links TRBV6-5 to TRBJ1-2; D remains ambiguous. Trimming cost V 8 bases and J 8 bases, with 15 bases left between them. Looked up from germline, CDR1 is MNHEY and CDR2 is SVGAGI. There are 12 residues in the CDR3. The CDR3 spells CASGRPHEGYTF. CDR3 DNA sequence: TGTGCCAGCGGTCGTCCCCATGAGGGCTACACCTTC.

This clone was counted a single time. This rearrangement joins TRBV18 to TRBJ1-2, with D unresolved. The length of the CDR3 is 15 residues. Trimming removed 0 bases at V and 8 bases at J, with 16 bases between. Germline values: CDR1 KGHSH, CDR2 LQKENI. CDR3 loop: CASSPPREAGAGYTF. CDR3 DNA: TGTGCCAGCTCACCACCCCGGGAGGCAGGAGCGGGCTACACCTTC.

This chain uses TRBV6-6 with TRBJ2-1; maybe TRBD2 (5 bases). The length of the CDR3 is 12 residues. The V end was cut by 6 bases, the J end by 9 bases, with 12 bases between. From germline, CDR1 is MNHNY and CDR2 SVGAGI (reference sequence). The CDR3 sequence is CASSSSGVEQFF. CDR3 DNA sequence: TGTGCCAGCAGCTCCTCCGGGGTTGAGCAGTTCTTC.

Here the CDR3 DNA reads TGTGCCAGCAGCGCACAGGGTTCCGAGCAGTACTTC. Translating it yields CASSAQGSEQYF. The chain uses TRBV14 and TRBJ2-7; tentative D call: TRBD1 (6 bases). V was pared by 5 bases and J by 6 bases, with 11 bases between. Germline lookup yields CDR1 SGHDN and CDR2 FVKESK. CDR3 length: 12 amino acids.

This clone showed up just a few times. The gene calls are TRBV29-1 and TRBJ1-1; D not resolved. CDR3 length equals 12 residues. V was cut by 3 bases and J by 5 bases, with 10 bases left in between. The germline V gene encodes CDR1 SQVTM and CDR2 ANQGSEA. Here the CDR3 reads CSVERATTEAFF. The CDR3 coding sequence is TGCAGCGTTGAGAGGGCAACGACTGAAGCTTTCTTT.

In DNA form, the CDR3 reads TGTGCTAGTGGACCAGGACTAGCGGGAGTAAATGAGCAGTTCTTC. This codes for CASGPGLAGVNEQFF. The chain is built from TRBV12-5 and TRBJ2-1; TRBD2 matches at 13 bases. The CDR3 is 15 amino acids. The V segment lost 6 bases and the J segment 7 bases; nucleotides outside the gene matches: 6. Looked up from germline, CDR1 is LGHNT and CDR2 is FRNRAP.

The rearrangement uses TRBV6-1 and TRBJ1-4; D possibly corresponds to TRBD1 (5 bases). Germline V gene lookup returns CDR1 MNHNS and CDR2 SASEGT. The V end lost 8 bases, the J end lost 8 bases, and 18 bases lay between the germline ends. The CDR3 extends over 14 amino acids. In DNA form, the CDR3 reads TGTGCCAGCCTATTGGGGGGTCGGGGCGAAAAACTGTTTTTT. Amino acid sequence: CASLLGGRGEKLFF.

J is TRBJ1-3 and V is TRBV9; D possibly corresponds to TRBD1 (5 bases). CDR1 and CDR2 from the germline V gene are SGDLS and YYNGEE. The CDR3 has 14 residues. V dropped 3 bases and J dropped 2 bases, with 9 bases sitting between them. CDR3 DNA sequence: TGTGCCAGCAGCGCGACAGTAACTGGAAACACCATATATTTT. Translated, it gives CASSATVTGNTIYF.

The V and J genes are TRBV5-1 and TRBJ1-3, with D possibly matching TRBD1 (5 bases). The V end was cut by 3 bases, the J end by 4 bases, with 8 bases between. The CDR3 covers 13 residues. Germline CDR1 SGHRS, CDR2 YFSETQ. The CDR3 coding sequence is TGCGCCAGCAGCTCATACAGGGGAAACACCATATATTTT. Its translation: CASSSYRGNTIYF.

The genes are TRBV18 and TRBJ2-2; no definite D call. Trimming removed 0 bases from V and 1 base from J, with 6 bases in between. The CDR3 has 15 residues. From germline, CDR1 is KGHSH and CDR2 LQKENI. CDR3 nucleotide sequence: TGTGCCAGCTCACCACCGCGGCGGAACACCGGGGAGCTGTTTTTT. Encoded protein: CASSPPRRNTGELFF.

The rearrangement links TRBV5-8 to TRBJ1-4; maybe TRBD1 (5 bases). From germline, CDR1 is SGHTS and CDR2 YDEGEE. CDR3 length: 15 amino acids. V gave up 2 bases and J gave up 3 bases, with 11 bases separating them. CDR3: CASSFGDSANEKLFF. DNA of the CDR3: TGTGCCAGCAGCTTCGGTGACAGCGCTAATGAAAAACTGTTTTTT. Full variable domain (outside the CDR3, taken from reference TRBV5-8 and TRBJ1-4): EAGVTQSPTHLIKTRGQQATLRCSPISGHTSVYWYQQALGLGLQFLLWYDEGEERNRGNFPPRFSGRQFPNYSSELNVNALELEDSALYLCASSFGDSANEKLFFGSGTQLSVL.

This sequence joins TRBV27 and TRBJ2-7; TRBD2 is a possible D gene (6 bases). CDR3 length equals 16 residues. CDR1 is MNHEY, CDR2 SMNVEV, per germline (reference sequence). V dropped 2 bases and J dropped 2 bases, with 16 bases sitting between them. The DNA for the CDR3 is TGTGCCAGCAGTTTAGTTTCGGGGACTGGTACCTACGAGCAGTACTTC. Translating gives CASSLVSGTGTYEQYF.

This clone was picked up one time. The V and J genes are TRBV5-4 and TRBJ2-3, with 12 bases matching TRBD2. The CDR3 runs 17 residues. The junction had 4 bases not matched to a gene; V was cut back by 1 base and J by 1 base. Germline V gene data show CDR1 as SGHNT and CDR2 as YYREEE (reference sequence). The CDR3 region has the DNA TGTGCCAGCAGCTTGCGACTAGCGGGAGCCGGCACAGATACGCAGTATTTT. Amino acid sequence: CASSLRLAGAGTDTQYF.

This chain connects TRBV9 to TRBJ1-4, with TRBD1 as a possible D gene (5 bases). Trimming removed 2 bases from V and 12 bases from J, with 14 bases in between. The CDR3 totals 13 residues. Germline CDR1 SGDLS, CDR2 YYNGEE. CDR3 sequence: CASSVAGIGELFF. The CDR3 coding sequence is TGTGCCAGCAGCGTCGCAGGGATTGGGGAACTGTTTTTT.

The chain uses TRBV9 and TRBJ2-1, with D maybe TRBD1 (5 bases). V lost 2 bases and J 6 bases, leaving 9 bases between the germline ends. Per germline, CDR1 SGDLS and CDR2 YYNGEE. The CDR3 has 13 residues. The CDR3 loop is CASSVQGVNEQFF. The CDR3 DNA is TGTGCCAGCAGCGTCCAAGGGGTCAATGAGCAGTTCTTC. The complete variable domain, with remaining parts taken from reference TRBV9 and TRBJ2-1, reads DSGVTQTPKHLITATGQRVTLRCSPRSGDLSVYWYQQSLDQGLQFLIQYYNGEERAKGNILERFSAQQFPDLHSELNLSSLELGDSALYFCASSVQGVNEQFFGPGTRLTVL.

This rearrangement joins TRBV18 to TRBJ1-1, with 7 bases that match TRBD1. V dropped 4 bases and J dropped 11; count of bases not matched to a gene: 13. Germline V gives CDR1 KGHSH, CDR2 LQKENI. The CDR3 has 14 amino acids. The CDR3, as DNA: TGTGCCAGCTCACTAGGGACAGACCCGGTGGGGGCTTTCTTT. The encoded protein is CASSLGTDPVGAFF.

The chain couples TRBV2 to TRBJ2-1, with TRBD2 identical over 8 bases. Germline V lookup: CDR1 SNHLY, CDR2 FYNNEI. V lost 4 bases to trimming and J lost 5 bases; unmatched junction nucleotides: 4. This CDR3 has 14 amino acids. CDR3 nucleotides: TGTGCCAGCAGTGGTACTAGCGGACACAATGAGCAGTTCTTC. Encoded protein: CASSGTSGHNEQFF.

The rearrangement links TRBV19 to TRBJ1-2; D remains unclear. Germline CDR1 reads LNHDA; CDR2 reads SQIVND (reference sequence). V shed 8 bases and J shed 0 bases, with 10 bases lying between them. The CDR3 has 13 residues. The CDR3 region has the DNA TGTGCCAGTCTGCCCCGAGCTAACTATGGCTACACCTTC. This gives the protein CASLPRANYGYTF.

The gene calls are TRBV5-4 and TRBJ2-7, with 15 bases matching TRBD2. V was clipped by 3 bases and J by 4 bases; unmatched bases: 2. The CDR3 runs to 15 residues. Per the germline V gene, CDR1 is SGHNT and CDR2 is YYREEE (reference sequence). The CDR3 region is CASSSGTSGRYEQYF. DNA of the CDR3: TGTGCCAGCAGCTCGGGGACTAGCGGGAGGTACGAGCAGTACTTC.

V gene TRBV5-1 combines with J gene TRBJ2-5; 14 nucleotides match TRBD2. Germline V gives CDR1 SGHRS, CDR2 YFSETQ. Unmatched junction bases numbered 6, after V lost 4 bases and J lost 4 bases. There are 16 residues in the CDR3. The CDR3: CASSPLGLAGGETQYF. As DNA, the CDR3 is TGCGCCAGCAGCCCCCTAGGACTAGCGGGAGGAGAGACCCAGTACTTC.